This TCR beta chain was sequenced for a study of OX40 agonist ivuxolimab in advanced cancers. This clone was counted between two and nine times. CDR3 length: 13 amino acids. Germline CDR1 reads SGHRS; CDR2 reads YFSETQ. V was clipped by 1 base and J by 0 bases, with 2 bases between them. Sampling of blood occurred at baseline, cycle 4 day 1, and cycle 7 day 1. Generated by immunoSEQ multiplex PCR, the TCRdb table keeps only in-frame clones and is missing some. The profile shows about 43,000 clones, around 85% of them singletons. The sequences come from CD4+ or CD8+ T cells sorted from blood, collected in a trial of the OX40 agonist ivuxolimab. This sequence joins TRBV5-1 and TRBJ2-1; D gene uncertain. This clonotype was sampled from an adult with an advanced solid tumor such as melanoma, head and neck, liver or kidney cancer. The CDR3 sequence is CASSLNSYNEQFF. For the CDR3, the DNA is TGCGCCAGCAGCTTGAACTCCTACAATGAGCAGTTCTTC.